This T cell receptor beta chain appears in the sequencing data of a study of T-cell memory formation after mild COVID-19. General observations from the study: Contracting CD4+ clones sat mainly in CM and EM; CD8+ in EMRA.

Comment on this clonotype: Its antigen is not known.

TCRdb processed the 5' RACE reads anew with MiXCR; each CDR3 protein has one entry. In the table there are roughly 250,000 distinct CDR3 sequences, about 15% of which are singletons. CDR3 length: 15 amino acids. Trimming cost V 6 bases and J 2 bases, with 16 bases left between them. The germline gives CDR1 MNHEY, CDR2 SVGAGI. The sequencing input was PBMCs or a T cell subset sorted from them (not recorded which). The rearrangement links TRBV6-5 to TRBJ1-2; D ambiguous. The sequence derives from a man aged 18 to 30 who had mild COVID-19 (a few samples of this study predate the infection). Cell type and time point are not known. The CDR3 DNA follows: TGTGCCAGCAGCTACGGGTTTATCGAAAACTATGGCTACACCTTC. Its protein product is CASSYGFIENYGYTF.